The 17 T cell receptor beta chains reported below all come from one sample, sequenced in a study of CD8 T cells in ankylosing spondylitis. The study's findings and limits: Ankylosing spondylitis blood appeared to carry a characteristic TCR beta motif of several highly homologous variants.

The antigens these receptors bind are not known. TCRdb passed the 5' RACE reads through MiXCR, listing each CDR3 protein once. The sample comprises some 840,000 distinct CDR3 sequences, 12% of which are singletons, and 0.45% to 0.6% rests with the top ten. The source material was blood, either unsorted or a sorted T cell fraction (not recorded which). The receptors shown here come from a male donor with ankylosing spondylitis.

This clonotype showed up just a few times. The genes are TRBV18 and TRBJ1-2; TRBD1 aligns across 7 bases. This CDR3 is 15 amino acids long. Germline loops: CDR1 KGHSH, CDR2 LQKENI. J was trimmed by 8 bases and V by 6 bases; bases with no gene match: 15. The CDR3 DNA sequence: TGTGCCAGCTCGAAAGAGGGGGCTCCCCCAGGAGGCTACACCTTC. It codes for CASSKEGAPPGGYTF.

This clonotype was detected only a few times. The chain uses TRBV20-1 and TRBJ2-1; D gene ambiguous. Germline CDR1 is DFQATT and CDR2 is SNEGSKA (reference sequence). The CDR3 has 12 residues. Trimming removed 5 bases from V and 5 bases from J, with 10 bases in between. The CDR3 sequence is CSACPRHNEQFF. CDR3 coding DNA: TGCAGTGCTTGCCCCCGACACAATGAGCAGTTCTTC.

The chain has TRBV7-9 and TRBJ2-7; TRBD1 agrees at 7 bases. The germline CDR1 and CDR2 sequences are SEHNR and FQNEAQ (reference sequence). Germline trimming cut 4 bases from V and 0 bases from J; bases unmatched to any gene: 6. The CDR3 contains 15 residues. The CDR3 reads CASSYHRGSSYEQYF. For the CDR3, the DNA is TGTGCCAGCAGCTACCACAGGGGAAGCTCCTACGAGCAGTACTTC.

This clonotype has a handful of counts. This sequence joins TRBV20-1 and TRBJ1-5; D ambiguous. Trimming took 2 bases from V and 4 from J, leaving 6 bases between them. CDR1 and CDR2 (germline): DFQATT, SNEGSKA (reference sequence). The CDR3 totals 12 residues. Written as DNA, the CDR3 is TGCAGTGCTAGAATAGTTAATCAGCCCCAGCATTTT. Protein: CSARIVNQPQHF.

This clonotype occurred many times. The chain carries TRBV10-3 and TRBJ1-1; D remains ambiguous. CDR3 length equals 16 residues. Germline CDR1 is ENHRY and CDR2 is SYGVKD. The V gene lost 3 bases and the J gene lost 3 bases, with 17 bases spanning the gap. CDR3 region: CAISDRPGSAYTEAFF. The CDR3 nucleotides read TGTGCCATCAGTGATCGTCCCGGGTCAGCGTACACTGAAGCTTTCTTT.

DNA for the CDR3: TGTGCCAGCAGCCAGGACAGGGGGCAAGCAGATACGCAGTATTTT. This sequence encodes CASSQDRGQADTQYF. The rearrangement links TRBV5-4 to TRBJ2-3; 11 nucleotides agree with TRBD1. This CDR3 has 15 residues. The V gene end was trimmed by 4 bases and the J gene end by 4 bases; junction bases not matched to a gene: 5. The germline V gene has CDR1 SGHNT and CDR2 YYREEE (reference sequence). Combining the CDR3 with reference TRBV5-4 and TRBJ2-3 gives the whole variable domain ETGVTQSPTHLIKTRGQQVTLRCSSQSGHNTVSWYQQALGQGPQFIFQYYREEENGRGNFPPRFSGLQFPNYSSELNVNALELDDSALYLCASSQDRGQADTQYFGPGTRLTVL.

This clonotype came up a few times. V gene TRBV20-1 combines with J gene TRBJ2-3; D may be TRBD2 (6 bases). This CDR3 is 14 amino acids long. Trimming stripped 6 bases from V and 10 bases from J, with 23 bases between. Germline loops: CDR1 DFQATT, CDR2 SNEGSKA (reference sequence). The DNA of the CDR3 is TGCAGTGCCGGAATAACGGGGCCGGGGGTGTCGCAGTATTTT. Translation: CSAGITGPGVSQYF.

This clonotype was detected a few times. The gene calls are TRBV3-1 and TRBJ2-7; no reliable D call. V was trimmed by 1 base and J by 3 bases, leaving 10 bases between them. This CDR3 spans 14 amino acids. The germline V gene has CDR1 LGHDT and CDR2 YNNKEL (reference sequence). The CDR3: CASSQGTGNYEQYF. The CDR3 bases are TGTGCCAGCAGCCAAGGTACCGGCAACTACGAGCAGTACTTC.

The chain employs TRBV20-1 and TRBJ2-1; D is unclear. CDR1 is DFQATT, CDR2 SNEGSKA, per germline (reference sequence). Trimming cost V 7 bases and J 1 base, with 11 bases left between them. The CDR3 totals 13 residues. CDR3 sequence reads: CSGSEFSYNEQFF. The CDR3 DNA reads TGCAGTGGAAGCGAGTTTTCCTACAATGAGCAGTTCTTC.

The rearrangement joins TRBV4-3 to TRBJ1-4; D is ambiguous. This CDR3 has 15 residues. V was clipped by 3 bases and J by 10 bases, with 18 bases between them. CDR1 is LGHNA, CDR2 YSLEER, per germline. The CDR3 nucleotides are TGCGCCAGCAGCCAGTCTGGGCAGGTCGTCGGAAAACTGTTTTTT. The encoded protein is CASSQSGQVVGKLFF.

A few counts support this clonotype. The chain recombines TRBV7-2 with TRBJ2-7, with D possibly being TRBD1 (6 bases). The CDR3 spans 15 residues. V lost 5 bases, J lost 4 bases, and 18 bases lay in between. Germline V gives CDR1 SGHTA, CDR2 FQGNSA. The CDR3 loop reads CASSPPHRDSYEQYF. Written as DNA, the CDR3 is TGTGCCAGCAGCCCACCTCACAGGGATAGTTACGAGCAGTACTTC.

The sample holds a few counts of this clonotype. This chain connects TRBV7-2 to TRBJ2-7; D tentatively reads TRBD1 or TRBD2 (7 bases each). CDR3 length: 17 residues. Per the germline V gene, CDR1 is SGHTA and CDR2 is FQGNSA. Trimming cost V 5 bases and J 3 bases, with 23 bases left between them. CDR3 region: CASSPHGRTGEGYEQYF. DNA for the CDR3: TGTGCCAGCAGCCCCCATGGTCGCACAGGGGAGGGCTACGAGCAGTACTTC. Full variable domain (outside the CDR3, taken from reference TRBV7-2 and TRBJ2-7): GAGVSQSPSNKVTEKGKDVELRCDPISGHTALYWYRQSLGQGLEFLIYFQGNSAPDKSGLPSDRFSAERTGGSVSTLTIQRTQQEDSAVYLCASSPHGRTGEGYEQYFGPGTRLTVT.

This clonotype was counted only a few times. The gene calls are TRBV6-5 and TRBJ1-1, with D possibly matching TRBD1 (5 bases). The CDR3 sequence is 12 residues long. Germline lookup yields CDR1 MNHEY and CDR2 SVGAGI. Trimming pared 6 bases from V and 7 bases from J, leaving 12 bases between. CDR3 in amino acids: CASSRVRGEAFF. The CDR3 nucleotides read TGTGCCAGCAGCCGAGTGAGGGGTGAAGCTTTCTTT.

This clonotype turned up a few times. CDR3 sequence (DNA): TGCAGTGCTAGAGATAGCCGGGCCAGTGAGCAGTTCTTC. Translation: CSARDSRASEQFF. This rearrangement joins TRBV20-1 to TRBJ2-1; D unresolved. The CDR3 runs 13 residues. With 0 bases removed from V and 9 bases from J, the gap between germline ends came to 12 bases. Germline loops: CDR1 DFQATT, CDR2 SNEGSKA (reference sequence).

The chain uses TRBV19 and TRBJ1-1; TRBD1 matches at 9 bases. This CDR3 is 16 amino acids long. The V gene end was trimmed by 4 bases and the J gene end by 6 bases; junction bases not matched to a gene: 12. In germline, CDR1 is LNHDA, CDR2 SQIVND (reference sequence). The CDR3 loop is CASSKVEGQGRPEAFF. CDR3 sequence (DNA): TGTGCCAGTAGTAAAGTGGAGGGACAGGGCCGTCCTGAAGCTTTCTTT.

In DNA, the CDR3 is TGTGCCACCAGTGATTTAAGGGGCTACACAGATACGCAGTATTTT. Translation gives CATSDLRGYTDTQYF. The chain joins TRBV24-1 to TRBJ2-3; D might be TRBD1 (5 bases). The V end lost 1 base, the J end lost 2 bases, and 9 bases lay between the germline ends. Germline V gene lookup returns CDR1 KGHDR and CDR2 SFDVKD. CDR3 length: 15 residues.

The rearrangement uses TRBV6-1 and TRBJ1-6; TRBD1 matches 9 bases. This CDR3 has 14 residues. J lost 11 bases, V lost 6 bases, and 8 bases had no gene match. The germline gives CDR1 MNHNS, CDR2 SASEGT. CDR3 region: CASRGGTGNAPLHF. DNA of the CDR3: TGTGCCAGCAGGGGGGGGACAGGGAACGCACCCCTCCACTTT.